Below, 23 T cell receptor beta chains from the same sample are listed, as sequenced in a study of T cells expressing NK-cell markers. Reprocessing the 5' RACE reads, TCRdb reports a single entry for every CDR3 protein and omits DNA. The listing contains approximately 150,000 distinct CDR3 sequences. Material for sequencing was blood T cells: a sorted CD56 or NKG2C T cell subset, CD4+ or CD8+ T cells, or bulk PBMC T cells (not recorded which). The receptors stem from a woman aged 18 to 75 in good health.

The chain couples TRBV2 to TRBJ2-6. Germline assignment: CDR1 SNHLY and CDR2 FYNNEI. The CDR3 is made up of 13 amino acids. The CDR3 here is CASCLSGANVLTF.

CDR3 loop: CASSLNPGQIAGELFF. The rearrangement links TRBV5-1 to TRBJ2-2; the D call from TCRdb, TRBD1, cannot be confirmed without DNA. The CDR3 spans 16 residues. Germline V gives CDR1 SGHRS, CDR2 YFSETQ.

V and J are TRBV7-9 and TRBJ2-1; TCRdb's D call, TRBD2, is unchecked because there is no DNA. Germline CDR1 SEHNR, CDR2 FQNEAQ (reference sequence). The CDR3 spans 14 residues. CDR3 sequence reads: CASTLGGGSDEQFF.

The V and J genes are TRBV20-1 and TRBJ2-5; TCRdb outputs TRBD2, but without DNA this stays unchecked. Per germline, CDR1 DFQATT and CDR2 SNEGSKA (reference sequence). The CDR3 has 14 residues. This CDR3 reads CSASPTSGGLTQYF.

CDR3 sequence reads: CASTGLATEAFF. V gene TRBV7-9 combines with J gene TRBJ1-1; TCRdb selects TRBD1, and the lack of DNA leaves this call unchecked. The CDR3 loop spans 12 amino acids. In germline, CDR1 is SEHNR, CDR2 FQNEAQ (reference sequence).

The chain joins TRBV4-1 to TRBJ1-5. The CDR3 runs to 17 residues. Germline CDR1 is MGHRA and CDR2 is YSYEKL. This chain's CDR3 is CASSQEPTRRSNQPQHF.

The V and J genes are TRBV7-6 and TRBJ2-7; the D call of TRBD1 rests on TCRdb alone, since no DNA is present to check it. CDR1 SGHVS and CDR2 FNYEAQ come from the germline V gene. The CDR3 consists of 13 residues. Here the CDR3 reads CASSVNRGSEQYF.

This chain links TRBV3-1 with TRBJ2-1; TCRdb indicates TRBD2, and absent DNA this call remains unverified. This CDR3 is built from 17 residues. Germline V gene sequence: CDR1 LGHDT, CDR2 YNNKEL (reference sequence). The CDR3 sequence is CASSQELLAGGLNEQFF.

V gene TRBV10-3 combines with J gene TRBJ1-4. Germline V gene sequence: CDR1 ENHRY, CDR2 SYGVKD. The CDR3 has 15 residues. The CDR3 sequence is CAISEGAATNEKLFF.

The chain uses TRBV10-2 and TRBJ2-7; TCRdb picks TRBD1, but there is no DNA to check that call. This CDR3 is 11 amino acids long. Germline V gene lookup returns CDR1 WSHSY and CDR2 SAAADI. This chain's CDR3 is CATLRGHEQYF.

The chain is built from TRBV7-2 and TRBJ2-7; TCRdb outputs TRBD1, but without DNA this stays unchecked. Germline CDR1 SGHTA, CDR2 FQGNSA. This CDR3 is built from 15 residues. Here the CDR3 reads CASSLGPDRAYEQYF.

CDR3 protein: CASSGARGGADTQYF. V usage is TRBV2 and J usage is TRBJ2-3; TCRdb reports TRBD1, a call that lacks DNA to check it against. The CDR3 is 15 amino acids. Germline V lookup: CDR1 SNHLY, CDR2 FYNNEI.

CDR3 sequence reads: CASSDVLRTEAFF. J is TRBJ1-1 and V is TRBV28. Germline V gives CDR1 MDHEN, CDR2 SYDVKM. CDR3 length: 13 residues.

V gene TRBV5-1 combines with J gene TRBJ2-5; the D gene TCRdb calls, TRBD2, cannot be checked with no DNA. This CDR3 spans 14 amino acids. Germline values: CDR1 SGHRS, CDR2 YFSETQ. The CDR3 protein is CASGTGTTKETQYF.

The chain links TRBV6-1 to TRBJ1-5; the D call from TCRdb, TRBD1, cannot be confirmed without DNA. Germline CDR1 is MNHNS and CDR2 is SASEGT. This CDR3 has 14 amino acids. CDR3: CASSTDRANQPQHF.

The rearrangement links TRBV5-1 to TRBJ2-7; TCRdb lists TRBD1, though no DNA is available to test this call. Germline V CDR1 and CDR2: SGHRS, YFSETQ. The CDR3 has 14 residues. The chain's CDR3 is CASSLALGQGRQYF.

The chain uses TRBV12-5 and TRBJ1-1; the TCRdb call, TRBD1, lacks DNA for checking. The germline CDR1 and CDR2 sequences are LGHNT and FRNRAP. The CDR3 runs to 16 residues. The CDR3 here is CASGLVRTGVGTEAFF.

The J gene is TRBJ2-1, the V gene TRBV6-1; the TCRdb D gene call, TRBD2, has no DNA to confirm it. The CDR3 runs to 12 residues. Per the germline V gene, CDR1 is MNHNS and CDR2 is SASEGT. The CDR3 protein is CASSEELARQFF.

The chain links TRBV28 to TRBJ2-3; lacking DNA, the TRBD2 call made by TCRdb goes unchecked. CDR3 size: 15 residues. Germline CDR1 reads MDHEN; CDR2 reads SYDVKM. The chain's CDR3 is CASSLAGKTTDTQYF.

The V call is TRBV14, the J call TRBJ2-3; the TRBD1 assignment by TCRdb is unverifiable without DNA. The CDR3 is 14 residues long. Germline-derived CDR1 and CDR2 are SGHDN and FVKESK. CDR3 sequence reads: CASSLGWAEDTQYF.

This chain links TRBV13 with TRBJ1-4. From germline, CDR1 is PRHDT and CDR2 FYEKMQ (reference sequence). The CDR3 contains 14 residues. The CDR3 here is CASSFRTQGEKLFF.

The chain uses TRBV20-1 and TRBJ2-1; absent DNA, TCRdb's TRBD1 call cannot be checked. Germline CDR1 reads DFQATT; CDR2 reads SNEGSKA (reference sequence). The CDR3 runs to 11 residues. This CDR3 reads CSGTLNNEQFF.

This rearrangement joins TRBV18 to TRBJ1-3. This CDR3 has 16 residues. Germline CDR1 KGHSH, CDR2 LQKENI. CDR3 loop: CASSPEGSYSGNTIYF.